This paragraph reports one TCR beta chain. This CDR3 spans 14 amino acids. The V gene's germline CDR1 is SGHAT and CDR2 FQNNGV. TCRdb re-derived calls from the 5' RACE reads in MiXCR, one entry per CDR3 protein. The sample has more than 1.5 million distinct CDR3 sequences; about 30% are singletons. This sample was included in a study of identical twins. This TCR was recovered from a newborn girl in good health. The sequenced sample was cord blood. The V gene is TRBV11-2, the J gene TRBJ2-4; D may match TRBD1 or TRBD2 (6 bases each). Matching the DNA end better, TRBJ2-7 makes the J call doubtful. The CDR3: CASSFGGPFREQYF. CDR3 DNA: TGTGCCAGCAGCTTTGGGGGGCCCTTTCGCGAGCAGTACTTC.